This T cell receptor beta chain was captured in a study of identical twins (dated by TCRdb to 2016 to 2017). The study in broad terms: TCR alpha and beta repertoires from monozygotic twins, unrelated adults of various ages and cord blood were deep-sequenced to test whether fetal clonotypes persist. To rule out contamination, replicate twin experiments were performed at different times with different library preparation protocols. The paper's findings and limits, for the study overall: Out-of-frame TCR alpha sharing in monozygotic twins was systematically underestimated by recombination models, whereas sharing between unrelated individuals was in agreement with the recombination models. A weaker excess of twin sharing was found in beta out-of-frame sequences because the signal-to-noise ratio was lowered by fewer shared sequences. Because the same donors could not be followed over many years, the conclusions depended on cross-sectional statistical analysis. Compared with coincidental sharing between unrelated individuals, an excess of low generation-probability sequences was observed among out-of-frame TCR alpha sequences shared between twins. Zero-insertion analyses could be partly confounded by invariant T cells such as MAIT and iNKT, though diverse VJ usage argued against such confounding for most clonotypes. Abundant cord blood beta clonotypes had fewer insertions, young adult naive repertoires showed a similar but weaker trend, and memory repertoires showed no such trend.

The germline V gene supplies CDR1 LGHNA and CDR2 YSLEER. The CDR3 has 13 amino acids, counting the end cysteine and phenylalanine. Of all the DNA, just the CDR3 is kept, 39 bases in frame from base 1. At the junction V is shortened by 5 bases and J by 7 bases; bases outside the gene matches: 5. Every donor in the study was a healthy Caucasian. The twin cohort comprised three pairs of female monozygotic twins, all aged roughly 18 to 30 years. The RNA used for TCR libraries was isolated from peripheral blood mononuclear cells. As regards this clonotype: Its antigen specificity is not known. No much larger clone is present one base from it, and per-base qualities are unavailable.

The library was prepared using 5' RACE. Instrument used: Illumina HiSeq 2000. Template switching introduced a universal primer binding site; the final cDNA contained a unique molecular identifier, enabling accurate counting of TCR cDNA molecules. Specific primers in the conserved constant-segment region were used to synthesize first-strand cDNA for the TCR alpha and beta chains. Each cDNA library was double barcoded, with a SMART-Mk sample barcode plus Illumina barcodes, to control for contamination. TruSeq adapter sequences, together with Illumina sample barcodes, were added in two successive PCR steps. The TCR alpha and beta cDNA libraries were sequenced on the Illumina HiSeq platform using custom primers. Per the source publication's procedure: MiGEC was used to process raw reads and extract unique molecular identifiers, and MiXCR was used to find CDR3 positions. Recombination models were inferred per individual with the repgenHMM and IGoR tools using an EM algorithm. The tcR package in R was used for shared clonotype analysis, with sharing normalized by the product of cloneset sizes. Out-of-frame nonproductive sequences were analyzed to study raw recombination free of thymic and clonal selection effects. Through fastp at Q25 and MiXCR, TCRdb rebuilt clones from the public reads, retaining in-frame beta chains. Each entry is one CDR3 protein sequence, shown with its most common DNA and genes. None of the V and J calls come from the authors' own analysis; TCRdb made them. This sample has 690,000 or so distinct CDR3 sequences in its table, and roughly 8% of those were observed once. 0.98% of the sample belongs to the ten largest clones.

These records were also assigned to another study, of yellow fever vaccine responses in identical twins. The second study's authors report: The T cell response to vaccination in identical twins was reported by the authors to appear partly convergent and partly personalized. In the study, vaccine-responding T cell clones were precisely tracked in identical twins.

Sequenced material: PBMCs. This clonotype originated in a woman under 30 in good health. The sequence is built from TRBV4-3 and TRBJ2-1, with 7 central nucleotides matching TRBD1. The DNA sequence reads TGCGCCAGCAGCACGGACAGGACGAATGAGCAGTTCTTC. Translation gives CASSTDRTNEQFF.